These T cell receptor beta chains were read from a single sample in a study of cytomegalovirus exposure and HLA in healthy donors. The repertoire was sequenced with immunoSEQ multiplex PCR; TCRdb's copy has only in-frame clones and lacks some. This sample has 150,000 to 200,000 clones, with nearly 80% found just once. The sample comprised PBMCs. The receptors derive from a female donor in good health and CMV-seronegative. Both conserved end residues are part of each CDR3. Fields, in order: V gene, clone size, J gene, D gene, CDR3 protein, CDR3 DNA. The D gene is left open where the match is weak. Clone size is stated in some rows and not others, as once, few, many or a class when expanded.

TRBV5-8	.	TRBJ2-2	.	CASSSHSGVSTGELFF	TGTGCCAGCAGCTCACATTCGGGGGTGAGCACCGGGGAGCTGTTTTTT
TRBV27	few	TRBJ1-1	TRBD1	CASRSFLGTVTEAFF	TGTGCCAGCCGTTCGTTCTTAGGGACAGTTACTGAAGCTTTCTTT
TRBV30	.	TRBJ2-1	TRBD2	CAGGGDYNEQFF	TGTGCCGGTGGGGGGGACTACAATGAGCAGTTCTTC
TRBV7-9	.	TRBJ1-5	.	CSSSRTPGVSSNQPQHF	TGTTCCAGCAGCCGAACCCCAGGGGTATCAAGCAATCAGCCCCAGCATTTT
TRBV5-6	few	TRBJ1-4	.	CASSLGQHEKLFF	TGTGCCAGCAGCTTGGGGCAACATGAAAAACTGTTTTTT
TRBV14	.	TRBJ1-1	TRBD1	CASSRQGASLEAFF	TGTGCCAGCAGCCGACAGGGAGCCAGTCTTGAAGCTTTCTTT
TRBV19	.	TRBJ2-1	.	CASSIGGTSYNEQFF	TGTGCCAGTAGTATAGGCGGGACCTCCTACAATGAGCAGTTCTTC
TRBV19	.	TRBJ1-5	TRBD1	CASSTDRGGQPQHF	TGTGCCAGTAGTACGGACAGGGGCGGGCAGCCCCAGCATTTT
TRBV11-2	.	TRBJ1-2	.	CASSWNSNPGYGYTF	TGTGCCAGCAGCTGGAACAGCAACCCCGGCTATGGCTACACCTTC
TRBV29-1	.	TRBJ2-5	.	CSVNVGGLQETQYF	TGCAGCGTTAACGTGGGAGGCCTTCAAGAGACCCAGTACTTC
TRBV29-1	.	TRBJ2-3	.	CSVESDSGTDTQYF	TGCAGCGTTGAAAGCGACAGCGGGACAGATACGCAGTATTTT
TRBV7-2	.	TRBJ1-5	.	CASSLRLNSNQPQHF	TGTGCCAGCAGCCTTAGACTGAATAGCAATCAGCCCCAGCATTTT